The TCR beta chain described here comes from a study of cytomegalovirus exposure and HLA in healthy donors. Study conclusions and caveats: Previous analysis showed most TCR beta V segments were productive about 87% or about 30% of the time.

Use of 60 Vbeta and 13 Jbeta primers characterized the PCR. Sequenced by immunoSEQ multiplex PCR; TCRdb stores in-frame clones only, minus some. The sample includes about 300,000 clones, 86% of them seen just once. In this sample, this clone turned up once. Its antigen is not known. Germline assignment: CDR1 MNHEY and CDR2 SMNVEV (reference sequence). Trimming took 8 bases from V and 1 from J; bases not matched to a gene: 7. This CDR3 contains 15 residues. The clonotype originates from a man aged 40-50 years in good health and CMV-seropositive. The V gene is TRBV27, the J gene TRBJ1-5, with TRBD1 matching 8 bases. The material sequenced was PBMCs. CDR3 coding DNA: TGTGCCAGCTTCCCGGACAGGGTCAGCAATCAGCCCCAGCATTTT. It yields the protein CASFPDRVSNQPQHF.